This record looks at one T cell receptor (beta chain) sequence and its context. These data originate in a study of blood T cell repertoires in COVID-19. Study details: Samples representing acute and convalescent COVID-19 were sourced from the United States, Italy and Spain. PBMCs, B-cell-depleted T cells, or T cells provided the cDNA or gDNA that made up the material.

In the original workflow: Amplifying reference gene primers gave estimates of nucleated cell counts. Only in-frame clones appear in the TCRdb table, and some are missing; sequencing was by immunoSEQ multiplex PCR. V and J calls and clone size are given by that table; D and trimming were obtained from the DNA. The table records roughly 220,000 clones, roughly 85% of them present only once. This CDR3 contains 14 residues. J gave up 6 bases and V 6 bases, and 9 bases lay outside the gene matches. Clinical history as reported by participants underpinned cohort assignment. The sample consisted of PBMCs or T cells enriched from blood (not recorded which). The origin of this receptor is a woman between 35 and 50 years old with acute COVID-19. The chain is built from TRBV23-1 and TRBJ2-3; 7 positions agree with TRBD1. TRBV23-1 is assigned to the ORF class and has an uncertain function. The CDR3 here is CASRPNRGQDTQYF. The CDR3 DNA reads TGCGCCAGCAGACCGAACAGGGGTCAGGATACGCAGTATTTT.